The present T cell receptor (beta chain) was sequenced within a study of T cells after yellow fever vaccination. In TCRdb, the 5' RACE reads were re-called with MiXCR into one record per CDR3 protein. The sample yields about 330,000 distinct CDR3 sequences, less than 9.5% seen once. Study-wide points: By day 5 rather than day 15, the secondary response had peaked, though it was weaker.

The CDR3 is 17 residues long. V was cut by 0 bases and J by 8 bases, with 18 bases left in between. Germline V CDR1 and CDR2: SGHDT, YYEEEE. This clonotype has ten or more counts. Its antigen is as yet unknown. Sequences were derived from PBMCs, sampled 35 to 50 days after the first yellow fever vaccination. This receptor was identified in a man between 18 and 29 years old who received the YFV17D yellow fever vaccine. The chain joins TRBV5-6 to TRBJ1-6; tentatively, D is TRBD1 (5 bases). CDR3 sequence reads: CASSLGPGHPAYSPLHF. The CDR3 DNA sequence: TGTGCCAGCAGCTTGGGGCCCGGACATCCTGCGTATTCACCCCTCCACTTT.